This T cell receptor (beta chain) derives from a study of identical twins. Whole-study results and caveats: For zero-insertion analyses, partial confounding could come from invariant MAIT and iNKT cells. Models underestimated how often monozygotic twins shared out-of-frame TCR alpha. Within twin pairs, the out-of-frame alpha sequences they shared showed excess low generation probability.

Via MiXCR, TCRdb re-called the 5' RACE reads, giving one row per CDR3 protein. The sample gives roughly 350,000 distinct CDR3 sequences, 8.5% to 10% of which show up once; 7.5% to 9.5% is in the top ten. Germline values: CDR1 SGDLS, CDR2 YYNGEE. The CDR3 contains 16 residues. V was clipped by 3 bases and J by 5 bases, with 20 bases between them. About this clonotype: Antigen specificity is unknown.

The TCR was taken from a woman aged 45-59 years in good health. Input material: naive T cells sorted from blood. The rearrangement uses TRBV9 and TRBJ2-5, with D perhaps matching TRBD1 (6 bases). CDR3 DNA: TGTGCCAGCAGCGAAAGGGACAATACTTACCGGGAGACCCAGTACTTC. This encodes CASSERDNTYRETQYF.